This is a list of T cell receptor beta chains from one sample in a study of human T cells and chemical hapten exposure. TCRdb used MiXCR to reprocess the RACE reads, holding one entry per CDR3 protein. The sample lists about 160,000 distinct CDR3 sequences, about a quarter seen once, with approximately 2.1% in the top ten. The sample consisted of whole blood, taken in connection with sensitization to the hapten diphenylcyclopropenone (DPC). The receptor source for this set is a woman under 30 with alopecia areata. Some clones in this sample may be carry-over from other donors' samples. Each CDR3 is given with its conserved first and last residue. D genes are given only for firm matches. The size entry is marked missing in some rows and otherwise reads once, few, many or a size class.

j_gene,d_gene,abundance,v_gene,CDR3nt,CDR3aa
TRBJ2-2,-,few,TRBV25-1,TGTGCCAGCATAGACCGTGGGACCGGGGAGCTGTTTTTT,CASIDRGTGELFF
TRBJ2-7,TRBD1,-,TRBV4-3,TGCGCCAGCAGCCAATTAGGGGGCCGGCACGAGCAGTACTTC,CASSQLGGRHEQYF
TRBJ2-5,TRBD1,few,TRBV12-5,TGTGCTAGTGCCCGGGACAGCCGAGTGGAGACCCAGTACTTC,CASARDSRVETQYF
TRBJ2-1,-,few,TRBV18,TGTGCCAGCTCACCACCGGTGACTTTGTACAATGAGCAGTTCTTC,CASSPPVTLYNEQFF
TRBJ2-1,TRBD2,few,TRBV20-1,TGCAGTGCTAGCTCTAGCGGGAGGGCCTCCTACAATGAGCAGTTCTTC,CSASSSGRASYNEQFF
TRBJ2-1,TRBD1,-,TRBV7-2,TGTGCCAGCAGCTTAGCGTGGGACAGGGAGCAGTTCTTC,CASSLAWDREQFF
TRBJ2-7,-,many,TRBV29-1,TGCAGCGTTGAAGGCTTCGGTGGGGGATACGAGCAGTACTTC,CSVEGFGGGYEQYF
TRBJ1-3,-,-,TRBV5-6,TGTGCCAGCAGCTTGCTATCAGAGGGCTCTGGAAACACCATATATTTT,CASSLLSEGSGNTIYF
TRBJ2-1,-,-,TRBV9,TGTGCCAGCAGCGTAGGGCGGTTTAATGAGCAGTTCTTC,CASSVGRFNEQFF
TRBJ1-3,-,-,TRBV29-1,TGCAGCGTTACGGGATTCATGTCCCAGAGCACCATATATTTT,CSVTGFMSQSTIYF
TRBJ1-5,TRBD1,-,TRBV4-1,TGCGCCAGCAGCCAAGGTACGACAGGGGGAATTCAGCCCCAGCATTTT,CASSQGTTGGIQPQHF
TRBJ2-5,TRBD1,-,TRBV11-2,TGTGCCAGCAGCTTATTTCCCTCCGGGACAGAAGAGACCCAGTACTTC,CASSLFPSGTEETQYF
TRBJ2-7,TRBD1,few,TRBV23-1,TGCGCCAGCATTCTGGACAGGGTATGTGACGAGCAGTACTTC,CASILDRVCDEQYF
TRBJ2-5,TRBD2,-,TRBV6-2/TRBV6-3,TGTGCCAGCAGCCAGGGACTAGTGGTAGAGACCCAGTACTTC,CASSQGLVVETQYF
TRBJ1-2,-,-,TRBV9,TGTGCCAGCAGCTCCCGAAACAGTCCCTATGGCTACACCTTC,CASSSRNSPYGYTF
TRBJ2-1,-,few,TRBV11-1,TGTGCCAGCAGCTCCGGCCTAGAAAGTTCTGAGCAGTTCTTC,CASSSGLESSEQFF
TRBJ2-3,-,-,TRBV6-2/TRBV6-3,TGTGCCAGCAGGTCAGCTAGCACAGATACGCAGTATTTT,CASRSASTDTQYF
TRBJ1-2,TRBD1,once,TRBV7-6,TGTGCCAGCAGCCCAGGGACAGGCCGCGGCTACACCTTC,CASSPGTGRGYTF
TRBJ2-7,-,medium-sized,TRBV29-1,TGCAGCGCGGGCGAAGCGGCCCTGTACGAGCAGTACTTC,CSAGEAALYEQYF
TRBJ1-2,TRBD1,many,TRBV29-1,TGCAGCGCCCAGACGGGGACAGGGAGCTATGGCTACACCTTC,CSAQTGTGSYGYTF
TRBJ2-6,-,-,TRBV14,TGTGCCAGCAGCCCTAGTGACAGGTTTTCTGGGGCCAACGTCCTGACTTTC,CASSPSDRFSGANVLTF
TRBJ2-1,-,few,TRBV24-1,TGTGCCACCTCTTCAGGGGTACGGGACAATGAGCAGTTCTTC,CATSSGVRDNEQFF
TRBJ2-7,-,few,TRBV7-9,TGTGCCAGCAGCTTAGGACAGCAAATCGACGAGCAGTACTTC,CASSLGQQIDEQYF
TRBJ1-5,-,-,TRBV5-4,TGTGCCAGCAGCAGGGGAATAAATCAGCCCCAGCATTTT,CASSRGINQPQHF
TRBJ2-1,TRBD2,few,TRBV4-1,TGCGCCAGCAGCCAAGTCGGAGTGCAGCGGGGGACTACCTACAATGAGCAGTTCTTC,CASSQVGVQRGTTYNEQFF
TRBJ1-2,TRBD1,few,TRBV7-8,TGTGCCAGCAGCTTTACGGGGACAGGGGTTGGAGGCTACACCTTC,CASSFTGTGVGGYTF
TRBJ2-1,-,-,TRBV6-2/TRBV6-3,TGTGCCAGCAGTTACTACAACTCCTACAATGAGCAGTTCTTC,CASSYYNSYNEQFF
TRBJ1-1,-,once,TRBV20-1,TGCAGTGCTAGGGAGGGGGGTAACACTGAAGCTTTCTTT,CSAREGGNTEAFF
TRBJ2-2,-,-,TRBV19,TGTGCCAGTAGTCGGGACCTCGGGACCCGGGACGCCGGGGAGCTGTTTTTT,CASSRDLGTRDAGELFF
TRBJ2-6,-,few,TRBV6-1,TGTGCCAGCAGTGAGAGGAGCTCTGGGGCCAACGTCCTGACTTTC,CASSERSSGANVLTF
TRBJ1-2,TRBD1,few,TRBV29-1,TGCAGCGGGGGACAGGGTGGTAGTTCGAACTATGGCTACACCTTC,CSGGQGGSSNYGYTF
TRBJ2-1,TRBD2,-,TRBV7-2,TGTGCCAGCAGCTCTAGCGGGAGTAGATACAATGAGCAGTTCTTC,CASSSSGSRYNEQFF
TRBJ1-2,-,-,TRBV4-2,TGTGCCAGCAGCCAAGACGCGACAGGCCGGTCCTATGGCTACACCTTC,CASSQDATGRSYGYTF
TRBJ2-7,-,-,TRBV4-1,TGCGCCAGCAGCCAAGAGTCGAAGGGCCCCTACGAGCAGTACTTC,CASSQESKGPYEQYF
TRBJ1-2,-,few,TRBV6-5,TGTGCCAGCAGTAACCCCAACTATGGCTACACCTTC,CASSNPNYGYTF
TRBJ2-5,TRBD1,-,TRBV2,TGTGCCAGCAGCCCGGGGACAGCTCTACGGACCCAGTACTTC,CASSPGTALRTQYF
TRBJ2-3,-,-,TRBV10-3,TGTGCCATCAGTGGCACAGATACGCAGTATTTT,CAISGTDTQYF
TRBJ1-5,-,-,TRBV7-2,TGTGCCAGCAGCTCGGGACTAGCTAGCAATCAGCCCCAGCATTTT,CASSSGLASNQPQHF
TRBJ2-7,-,few,TRBV29-1,TGCAGCGTTGCCGTCCGGGGCGAGTACGAGCAGTACTTC,CSVAVRGEYEQYF
TRBJ1-2,-,few,TRBV7-2,TGTGCCAGCAGCTTAGTTGTCAGAGAGACCTATGGCTACACCTTC,CASSLVVRETYGYTF
TRBJ2-6,TRBD1,few,TRBV27,TGTGCCACGAGAACCCAGGGGGCCGGGGCCAACGTCCTGACTTTC,CATRTQGAGANVLTF
TRBJ2-5,-,-,TRBV29-1,TGCAGCGTTTTTTTTTCGGTCCAGGAGACCCAGTACTTC,CSVFFSVQETQYF
TRBJ1-3,-,few,TRBV29-1,TGCAGCGTTGAGGACCATGGAAACACCATATATTTT,CSVEDHGNTIYF
TRBJ2-5,-,few,TRBV7-2,TGTGCCAGCAGATTGGGCCCAAAACAAGAGACCCAGTACTTC,CASRLGPKQETQYF
TRBJ2-2,TRBD1,-,TRBV5-1,TGCGCCAGCAGTTTCCGACAGGGGGCCGGTGAGCTGTTTTTT,CASSFRQGAGELFF
TRBJ2-2,-,few,TRBV5-1,TGCGCCAGCAGCTTGGGCGGCAGAACCGGGGAGCTGTTTTTT,CASSLGGRTGELFF
TRBJ2-2,-,many,TRBV3-1,TGTGCCAGCAGCCCCCGTGGGACCCGGCACAGGGAGCTGTTTTTT,CASSPRGTRHRELFF
TRBJ2-4,-,few,TRBV7-8,TGTGCCAGCAGCTTAGCGTTGGGCGGCCAGGGCATTCAGTACTTC,CASSLALGGQGIQYF
TRBJ1-6,TRBD1,many,TRBV4-2,TGTGCCAGCAGCCAATCCGGGACAGAAAATTCACCCCTCCACTTT,CASSQSGTENSPLHF
TRBJ2-3,TRBD2,few,TRBV30,TGTGCCTGGAATCGACTAGCGATCACAGATACGCAGTATTTT,CAWNRLAITDTQYF
TRBJ2-7,TRBD1,-,TRBV29-1,TGCAGCGCTGAGACAGGGGTGGACGAGCAGTACTTC,CSAETGVDEQYF
TRBJ2-7,-,-,TRBV6-5,TGTGCCAGCAGTTATGGTCGAGGGGGACCCTACGAGCAGTACTTC,CASSYGRGGPYEQYF
TRBJ1-2,-,many,TRBV20-1,TGCAGTGCTAGCGGACCTAGCTATGGCTACACCTTC,CSASGPSYGYTF
TRBJ1-1,-,many,TRBV7-2,TGTGCCAGCAGCTTACAGAGGTACACTGAAGCTTTCTTT,CASSLQRYTEAFF
TRBJ2-1,-,few,TRBV6-2/TRBV6-3,TGTGCCAGCAGTTATGGCGGCTATGAGCAGTTCTTC,CASSYGGYEQFF
TRBJ2-5,TRBD1,few,TRBV20-1,TGCAGTGCTAGCGACAGGGGGCGACAAGAGACCCAGTACTTC,CSASDRGRQETQYF
TRBJ2-7,TRBD2,-,TRBV4-1,TGCGCCAGCAGCCAGAGGGAGAACAGCGGGAGGAGGTACGAGCAGTACTTC,CASSQRENSGRRYEQYF
TRBJ1-2,-,-,TRBV6-5,TGTGCCAGCAGTTACTCATTAGGGGCGGACTATGGCTACACCTTC,CASSYSLGADYGYTF
TRBJ2-2,TRBD1,-,TRBV4-3,TGCGCCAGCAGCCAATCCGACAGGGGAACCGGGGAGCTGTTTTTT,CASSQSDRGTGELFF
TRBJ2-1,-,few,TRBV10-2,TGCGCCAGCAGTGAAAAGGGAAGAGCCCAGTTCTTC,CASSEKGRAQFF